Listed below are T cell receptor beta chains from one sample, sequenced in a study of blood T cell repertoires in COVID-19. Libraries were prepared by immunoSEQ multiplex PCR; TCRdb keeps only in-frame clonotypes and omits some of them. The sample yields fewer than 200,000 clones, 88% seen once. Material: peripheral blood. The receptors stem from a man aged 60 to 75 with acute or convalescent COVID-19. CDR3s include the opening cysteine and the closing phenylalanine or tryptophan. A D gene is named only where the DNA matches it firmly. The listing skips clone size in some rows; elsewhere it reads once, few, many or a size class.

j_gene: TRBJ2-3
v_gene: TRBV18
abundance: -
d_gene: -
CDR3nt: TGTGCCAGCTCACCACTCTTACAGGGCGGCACAGATACGCAGTATTTT
CDR3aa: CASSPLLQGGTDTQYF

j_gene: TRBJ1-1
v_gene: TRBV4-1
abundance: -
d_gene: TRBD1
CDR3nt: TGCGCCAGCAGCCCTCAGGACAGGAGGAACACTGAAGCTTTCTTT
CDR3aa: CASSPQDRRNTEAFF

j_gene: TRBJ1-4
v_gene: TRBV19
abundance: -
d_gene: -
CDR3nt: TGTGCCAGTAGGCCGCGGGGGGCTAATGAAAAACTGTTTTTT
CDR3aa: CASRPRGANEKLFF

j_gene: TRBJ2-3
v_gene: TRBV6-5
abundance: -
d_gene: TRBD2
CDR3nt: TGTGCCAGCAACGTAATAGCGGGATCCGATACGCAGTATTTT
CDR3aa: CASNVIAGSDTQYF

j_gene: TRBJ2-5
v_gene: TRBV7-6
abundance: -
d_gene: TRBD2
CDR3nt: TGTGCCAGCAGCTTAGTCACGGCGGGAGCAGAGACCCAGTACTTC
CDR3aa: CASSLVTAGAETQYF

j_gene: TRBJ2-1
v_gene: TRBV25-1
abundance: -
d_gene: TRBD2
CDR3nt: TGTGCCAGCAGTAGGCCGGGAGGGCGTCCCTACAATGAGCAGTTCTTC
CDR3aa: CASSRPGGRPYNEQFF

j_gene: TRBJ1-1
v_gene: TRBV5-1
abundance: -
d_gene: -
CDR3nt: TGCGCCAGCAGCCCGGCGGGCAGGGGGAACACTGAAGCTTTCTTT
CDR3aa: CASSPAGRGNTEAFF

j_gene: TRBJ1-3
v_gene: TRBV21-1
abundance: -
d_gene: -
CDR3nt: TGTGCCAGCAGCAACGGGATTCTCTCTGGAAACACCATATATTTT
CDR3aa: CASSNGILSGNTIYF

j_gene: TRBJ1-2
v_gene: TRBV29-1
abundance: -
d_gene: TRBD1
CDR3nt: TGCAGCGTGACAGGGGGAACCTACTACGGCTACACCTTC
CDR3aa: CSVTGGTYYGYTF

j_gene: TRBJ1-1
v_gene: TRBV30
abundance: -
d_gene: -
CDR3nt: TGTGCCTGGAGTGTAAGAGGGAACACTGAAGCTTTCTTT
CDR3aa: CAWSVRGNTEAFF

j_gene: TRBJ2-1
v_gene: TRBV19
abundance: -
d_gene: TRBD2
CDR3nt: TGTGCCAGTAGTATAGCCCCCGTCGAAGCGGGGGGGCCCGCCCACAATGAGCAGTTCTTC
CDR3aa: CASSIAPVEAGGPAHNEQFF

j_gene: TRBJ2-5
v_gene: TRBV5-6
abundance: -
d_gene: TRBD1
CDR3nt: TGTGCCAGCAGCCCGACAGGGGTTAGGGAGACCCAGTACTTC
CDR3aa: CASSPTGVRETQYF

j_gene: TRBJ2-1
v_gene: TRBV5-3
abundance: -
d_gene: -
CDR3nt: TGTGCCAGAAGCGCGGGAGGACAGGGGATCTATGGCTCCTACAATGAGCAGTTCTTC
CDR3aa: CARSAGGQGIYGSYNEQFF

j_gene: TRBJ1-5
v_gene: TRBV6-5
abundance: -
d_gene: TRBD1
CDR3nt: TGTGCCAAGCGGGACAGGGTAAATCAGCCCCAGCATTTT
CDR3aa: CAKRDRVNQPQHF

j_gene: TRBJ2-3
v_gene: TRBV5-4
abundance: -
d_gene: TRBD1
CDR3nt: TGTGCCAGCAGCTTGGGGTTGGACAGGGTTACAGATACGCAGTATTTT
CDR3aa: CASSLGLDRVTDTQYF

j_gene: TRBJ2-1
v_gene: TRBV7-2
abundance: -
d_gene: TRBD2
CDR3nt: TGTGCCAGCAGCTTAGCCGGGACTAGCGCAAACAATGAGCAGTTCTTC
CDR3aa: CASSLAGTSANNEQFF

j_gene: TRBJ2-4
v_gene: TRBV7-6
abundance: -
d_gene: TRBD1
CDR3nt: TGTGCCAGCAGCTTAAGACAGGGAGACATTCAGTACTTC
CDR3aa: CASSLRQGDIQYF

j_gene: TRBJ2-1
v_gene: TRBV3-1/TRBV3-2
abundance: -
d_gene: TRBD2
CDR3nt: TGTGCCAGCAGCCGGGCGGGGGGTCACAATGAGCAGTTCTTC
CDR3aa: CASSRAGGHNEQFF

j_gene: TRBJ1-2
v_gene: TRBV6-5
abundance: -
d_gene: TRBD1
CDR3nt: TGTGCCAGCAGCACGGGACAGGGGTCTGGCTACACCTTC
CDR3aa: CASSTGQGSGYTF

j_gene: TRBJ2-1
v_gene: TRBV6-2/TRBV6-3
abundance: -
d_gene: TRBD1
CDR3nt: TGTGCCAGCAGTTGGGGGGACAGGGACTACAATGAGCAGTTCTTC
CDR3aa: CASSWGDRDYNEQFF

j_gene: TRBJ1-6
v_gene: TRBV30
abundance: few
d_gene: -
CDR3nt: TGTGCCTGGAGGAAGGGAACAGGGACACACTATAATTCACCCCTCCACTTT
CDR3aa: CAWRKGTGTHYNSPLHF

j_gene: TRBJ2-1
v_gene: TRBV7-2
abundance: -
d_gene: -
CDR3nt: TGTGCCAGCAGCTTAGAACGGGGCTCCTACAATGAGCAGTTCTTC
CDR3aa: CASSLERGSYNEQFF

j_gene: TRBJ2-1
v_gene: TRBV24-1
abundance: -
d_gene: TRBD1
CDR3nt: TGTGCCACCAGTGATCCACGTCCCGGACAGGGAAGTCAGCAGTTCTTC
CDR3aa: CATSDPRPGQGSQQFF

j_gene: TRBJ1-1
v_gene: TRBV5-6
abundance: -
d_gene: TRBD1
CDR3nt: TGTGCCAGCAGCTTCCAGCGCAGGGGGAGCACTGAAGCTTTCTTT
CDR3aa: CASSFQRRGSTEAFF

j_gene: TRBJ1-4
v_gene: TRBV7-9
abundance: -
d_gene: -
CDR3nt: TGTGCCAGCAGCTTAGCGGTCTTCGACTCCAGGGATGAAAAACTGTTTTTT
CDR3aa: CASSLAVFDSRDEKLFF

j_gene: TRBJ1-3
v_gene: TRBV7-8
abundance: few
d_gene: -
CDR3nt: TGTGCCAGCAGCTTCGACCGACAAAACACCATATATTTT
CDR3aa: CASSFDRQNTIYF

j_gene: TRBJ1-2
v_gene: TRBV24-1
abundance: -
d_gene: -
CDR3nt: TGTGCCACCAGGGCAGGGAGGAACTATGGCTACACCTTC
CDR3aa: CATRAGRNYGYTF

j_gene: TRBJ2-2
v_gene: TRBV19
abundance: -
d_gene: -
CDR3nt: TGTGCCAGTAGCCTAGACTTAGATTGGACCGGGGAGCTGTTTTTT
CDR3aa: CASSLDLDWTGELFF

j_gene: TRBJ1-1
v_gene: TRBV6-1
abundance: -
d_gene: -
CDR3nt: TGTGCCAGCAGTGAAGTAGCGAACACTGAAGCTTTCTTT
CDR3aa: CASSEVANTEAFF

j_gene: TRBJ1-4
v_gene: TRBV19
abundance: once
d_gene: TRBD1
CDR3nt: TGTGCCAGTAGTTTACAGGGGGCAACTAATGAAAAACTGTTTTTT
CDR3aa: CASSLQGATNEKLFF

j_gene: TRBJ1-5
v_gene: TRBV19
abundance: -
d_gene: -
CDR3nt: TGTGCCAGTAGTATCTCCGGTCAGCCCCAGCATTTT
CDR3aa: CASSISGQPQHF

j_gene: TRBJ1-2
v_gene: TRBV5-4
abundance: -
d_gene: TRBD1
CDR3nt: TGTGCCAGCAGCTTGGGACAGGGGGTTAATTCCTATGGCTACACCTTC
CDR3aa: CASSLGQGVNSYGYTF

j_gene: TRBJ1-2
v_gene: TRBV11-2
abundance: -
d_gene: TRBD1
CDR3nt: TGTGCCAGCAGCTTGGACAGGATTAACTATGGCTACACCTTC
CDR3aa: CASSLDRINYGYTF

j_gene: TRBJ2-7
v_gene: TRBV30
abundance: -
d_gene: TRBD1
CDR3nt: TGTGCCTGGAGTGTAGGGGGACAGGGAAACTACGAGCAGTACTTC
CDR3aa: CAWSVGGQGNYEQYF

j_gene: TRBJ1-2
v_gene: TRBV18
abundance: -
d_gene: -
CDR3nt: TGTGCCAGCTCACGCGAACAGAACTATGGCTACACCTTC
CDR3aa: CASSREQNYGYTF

j_gene: TRBJ1-2
v_gene: TRBV6-6
abundance: once
d_gene: -
CDR3nt: TGTGCCAGCAGATCCCGGGACTTTTGGGGGGAGGGCTACACCTTC
CDR3aa: CASRSRDFWGEGYTF

j_gene: TRBJ2-3
v_gene: TRBV23-1
abundance: -
d_gene: TRBD2
CDR3nt: TGCGCCAGCAGTCAATCGATCCGGGTTTCGGGGGGGAGTTACGGGGCAGATACGCAGTATTTT
CDR3aa: CASSQSIRVSGGSYGADTQYF

j_gene: TRBJ2-5
v_gene: TRBV20-1
abundance: -
d_gene: -
CDR3nt: TGCAGTGCTAGCCTAATTGAGACCCAGTACTTC
CDR3aa: CSASLIETQYF

j_gene: TRBJ2-2
v_gene: TRBV25-1
abundance: -
d_gene: TRBD2
CDR3nt: TGTGCCAGCAGTGAATGGTCTAGCGGACGGCCCGGGGAGCTGTTTTTT
CDR3aa: CASSEWSSGRPGELFF

j_gene: TRBJ2-3
v_gene: TRBV30
abundance: -
d_gene: TRBD2
CDR3nt: TGTGCCTGGAAGCGGGATAGCACAGATACGCAGTATTTT
CDR3aa: CAWKRDSTDTQYF

j_gene: TRBJ2-4
v_gene: TRBV19
abundance: few
d_gene: TRBD2
CDR3nt: TGTGCCAGTAGTATCCCTCTCGGGACTAGCGGCTTAGCCAAAAACATTCAGTACTTC
CDR3aa: CASSIPLGTSGLAKNIQYF

j_gene: TRBJ1-2
v_gene: TRBV27
abundance: -
d_gene: -
CDR3nt: TGTGCCAGCAGTCTAACTAGGAGGGGAAACTATGGCTACACCTTC
CDR3aa: CASSLTRRGNYGYTF

j_gene: TRBJ1-2
v_gene: TRBV11-2
abundance: -
d_gene: -
CDR3nt: TGTGCCAGCAGCTCGGCCGGGGGAACGGTTACTGGCTACACCTTC
CDR3aa: CASSSAGGTVTGYTF

j_gene: TRBJ2-5
v_gene: TRBV24-1
abundance: -
d_gene: TRBD1
CDR3nt: TGTGCCACCAGTGATTCACAGGGGGTGGAGACCCAGTACTTC
CDR3aa: CATSDSQGVETQYF

j_gene: TRBJ2-5
v_gene: TRBV15
abundance: once
d_gene: -
CDR3nt: TGTGCCACCAGCAGAGGGGGCCTCCAAGAGACCCAGTACTTC
CDR3aa: CATSRGGLQETQYF

j_gene: TRBJ1-1
v_gene: TRBV6-2/TRBV6-3
abundance: once
d_gene: TRBD1
CDR3nt: TGTGCCAGCAGTCGGCCACAGGGGCTTTACACTGAAGCTTTCTTT
CDR3aa: CASSRPQGLYTEAFF

j_gene: TRBJ2-7
v_gene: TRBV7-6
abundance: -
d_gene: TRBD1
CDR3nt: TGTGCCAGCAGCTTAACAGGGGGCGGGTACGAGCAGTACTTC
CDR3aa: CASSLTGGGYEQYF

j_gene: TRBJ1-1
v_gene: TRBV27
abundance: -
d_gene: -
CDR3nt: TGTGCCAGCAGTTTAGCTGGGGGGAGTACTGAAGCTTTCTTT
CDR3aa: CASSLAGGSTEAFF

j_gene: TRBJ2-2
v_gene: TRBV18
abundance: -
d_gene: TRBD1
CDR3nt: TGTGCCAGCTCACGTTTAGGACAGGGTGCCACCGGGGAGCTGTTTTTT
CDR3aa: CASSRLGQGATGELFF

j_gene: TRBJ2-4
v_gene: TRBV27
abundance: once
d_gene: TRBD1
CDR3nt: TGTGCCAGCAGCCAAGCCAGGGACAGTTTCGTTCAGTACTTC
CDR3aa: CASSQARDSFVQYF

j_gene: TRBJ2-3
v_gene: TRBV19
abundance: -
d_gene: TRBD2
CDR3nt: TGTGCCAGTAGTATGGCGGGGGGGAGGGTAGATACGCAGTATTTT
CDR3aa: CASSMAGGRVDTQYF

j_gene: TRBJ1-5
v_gene: TRBV19
abundance: -
d_gene: TRBD1
CDR3nt: TGTGCCAGTAGTATAAGGGGGCTCGGGCAGCCCCAGCATTTT
CDR3aa: CASSIRGLGQPQHF

j_gene: TRBJ1-4
v_gene: TRBV6-5
abundance: few
d_gene: -
CDR3nt: TGTGCCAGCAGTTACTCAGGGGCCACTTTT
CDR3aa: CASSYSGATF

j_gene: TRBJ1-4
v_gene: TRBV7-9
abundance: -
d_gene: -
CDR3nt: TGTGCCAGCAGCTTAGTGCGGAGTAATGAAAAACTGTTTTTT
CDR3aa: CASSLVRSNEKLFF

j_gene: TRBJ2-5
v_gene: TRBV11-3
abundance: -
d_gene: TRBD1
CDR3nt: TGTGCCAGCAGCCAGGACAGGGGGCAAGAGACCCAGTACTTC
CDR3aa: CASSQDRGQETQYF

j_gene: TRBJ2-2
v_gene: TRBV24-1
abundance: -
d_gene: TRBD2
CDR3nt: TGTGCCACCAGGGGACCCACGGGAGGGGAGGATAACACCGGGGAGCTGTTTTTT
CDR3aa: CATRGPTGGEDNTGELFF

j_gene: TRBJ1-1
v_gene: TRBV7-2
abundance: -
d_gene: -
CDR3nt: TGTGCCAGCAGCTCCCATGGGGGCATTGGGAACACTGAAGCTTTCTTT
CDR3aa: CASSSHGGIGNTEAFF